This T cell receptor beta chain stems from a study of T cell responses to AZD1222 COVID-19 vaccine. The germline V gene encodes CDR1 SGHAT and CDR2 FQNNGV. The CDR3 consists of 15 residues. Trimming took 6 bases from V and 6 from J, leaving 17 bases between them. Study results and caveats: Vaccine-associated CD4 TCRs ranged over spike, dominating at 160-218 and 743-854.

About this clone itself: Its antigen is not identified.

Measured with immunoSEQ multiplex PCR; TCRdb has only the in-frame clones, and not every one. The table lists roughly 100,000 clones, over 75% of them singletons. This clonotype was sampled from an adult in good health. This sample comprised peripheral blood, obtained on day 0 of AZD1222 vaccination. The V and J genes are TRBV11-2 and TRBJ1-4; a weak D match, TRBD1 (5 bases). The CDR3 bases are TGTGCCAGCAGATCCATTAAGGGGTTTGATGAAAAACTGTTTTTT. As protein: CASRSIKGFDEKLFF.